The sequence of this T cell receptor (beta chain) was determined in a study of somatic mutations in cytotoxic T cells in rheumatoid arthritis. Turning to the study itself: Collection of patient blood (roughly 31 ml EDTA) took place right after diagnosis, before any treatment.

Remarks on this clone: Its target is not known.

CDR3 length equals 14 residues. Trimming cost V 2 bases and J 3 bases, with 10 bases left between them. The germline gives CDR1 KGHSH, CDR2 LQKENI. General observations from the study: Nobody adjusted the slight TRBV07 underrepresentation in rheumatoid arthritis patients for multiple comparisons. Within 8 of 65 patients, the single biggest CD8+ clone made up more than 20% of CD8+ cells. Within the rheumatoid arthritis patients, CD8+ clonality went up as age increased (Spearman r of about 0.52). The same was not true of the healthy controls.

Sequencing used immunoSEQ multiplex PCR; TCRdb keeps in-frame clones, though not all of them. The sample yields roughly 10,000 clones, approximately 89% seen once. Sequences were obtained from CD4+ T cells sorted from blood. The genes are TRBV18 and TRBJ2-5, with D maybe TRBD2 (5 bases). This receptor was obtained from a woman under 30 with rheumatoid arthritis. CDR3 bases: TGTGCCAGCTCACCAGCCGGACTTGAAGAGACCCAGTACTTC. It yields the protein CASSPAGLEETQYF.